These T cell receptor beta chains were read from a single sample in a study of technical replicates of blood from a few donors. This table comes from immunoSEQ multiplex PCR, and its TCRdb copy is limited to in-frame clones, with some not included. The sample lists over 10,000 clones; approximately 94% were seen once. Source material: PBMCs. Every receptor here comes from a human donor in good health. Each CDR3 is given with its conserved first and last residue. A D gene is named only where the DNA matches it firmly. Clone size is shown for a subset of rows, as once, few, many or a class of expanded clone.

V,D,J,size,CDR3,DNA
TRBV7-9,-,TRBJ1-1,-,CASSLQSGGTEAFF,TGTGCCAGCAGCTTACAGAGCGGGGGGACTGAAGCTTTCTTT
TRBV11-3,TRBD2,TRBJ2-1,-,CASSRGGTQQFF,TGTGCCAGCAGCCGGGGGGGGACTCAGCAGTTCTTC
TRBV6-1,TRBD2,TRBJ2-3,-,CASSEIAGLGTDTQYF,TGTGCCAGCAGTGAAATCGCGGGACTAGGCACAGATACGCAGTATTTT
TRBV19,TRBD1,TRBJ1-2,-,CASSITQGGPDGYTF,TGTGCCAGTAGTATAACACAGGGGGGACCTGATGGCTACACCTTC
TRBV5-4,-,TRBJ1-2,-,CASSLGGTNYGYTF,TGTGCCAGCAGCTTGGGCGGTACCAACTATGGCTACACCTTC
TRBV7-8,-,TRBJ1-1,-,CASSLGNRGTEAFF,TGTGCCAGCAGCTTAGGAAACCGGGGGACTGAAGCTTTCTTT
TRBV5-6,-,TRBJ1-2,few,CASSFGRGANYGYTF,TGTGCCAGCAGCTTCGGTAGGGGCGCTAACTATGGCTACACCTTC
TRBV27,TRBD2,TRBJ2-1,-,CASSPTSGRANEQFF,TGTGCCAGCAGCCCTACTAGCGGGAGGGCCAATGAGCAGTTCTTC
TRBV18,-,TRBJ2-1,-,CASSPVEDEQFF,TGTGCCAGCTCACCTGTTGAGGATGAGCAGTTCTTC
TRBV6-5,TRBD2,TRBJ2-1,-,CASRPGTTNGEQFF,TGTGCCAGCAGGCCCGGGACTACCAACGGGGAGCAGTTCTTC
TRBV5-8,TRBD2,TRBJ2-7,-,CASSLGILAGPYEQYF,TGTGCCAGCAGCTTGGGTATTCTAGCGGGACCCTACGAGCAGTACTTC
TRBV29-1,TRBD1,TRBJ2-7,-,CSVGSDRGSYEQYF,TGCAGCGTTGGGTCGGACAGGGGTTCCTACGAGCAGTACTTC
TRBV29-1,TRBD1,TRBJ2-3,-,CSVRSGGEKDTQYF,TGCAGCGTTCGCTCAGGGGGCGAGAAAGATACGCAGTATTTT
TRBV28,TRBD2,TRBJ2-5,-,CASSPSGKQETQYF,TGTGCCAGCAGCCCTAGCGGGAAACAAGAGACCCAGTACTTC
TRBV5-4,TRBD2,TRBJ2-3,-,CASSLSLAGSTDTQYF,TGTGCCAGCAGCTTGAGTCTAGCGGGGTCCACAGATACGCAGTATTTT
TRBV27,-,TRBJ2-5,-,CASRREVVGQQETQYF,TGTGCCAGCAGGCGGGAGGTCGTGGGACAGCAAGAGACCCAGTACTTC
TRBV28,TRBD1,TRBJ2-7,-,CASSLLMGTGGVEQYF,TGTGCCAGCAGTTTATTGATGGGGACAGGGGGGGTCGAGCAGTACTTC
TRBV5-1,-,TRBJ1-1,-,CASSLDGPGSTEAFF,TGCGCCAGCAGCTTGGATGGTCCGGGGAGCACTGAAGCTTTCTTT
TRBV19,-,TRBJ2-7,once,CASSPGTRGDGEQYF,TGTGCCAGTAGCCCCGGGACCAGGGGTGATGGCGAGCAGTACTTC
TRBV5-6,TRBD2,TRBJ2-7,-,CASSLDGRGYEQYF,TGTGCCAGCAGCTTGGATGGGAGGGGATACGAGCAGTACTTC
TRBV7-2,TRBD1,TRBJ2-5,-,CASSQRTGWVETQYF,TGTGCCAGCAGCCAGCGGACAGGTTGGGTGGAGACCCAGTACTTC
TRBV30,TRBD1,TRBJ2-7,once,CAWSVRRSQGAYEQYF,TGTGCCTGGAGTGTAAGGAGGTCACAGGGGGCCTACGAGCAGTACTTC
TRBV5-1,-,TRBJ2-7,-,CASSLKQGLAFDEQYF,TGCGCCAGCAGCCTAAAACAGGGCTTGGCGTTCGACGAGCAGTACTTC
TRBV7-2,TRBD2,TRBJ2-3,-,CASSLSGSRDTQYF,TGTGCCAGCAGCTTAAGCGGGAGTCGGGATACGCAGTATTTT
TRBV9,TRBD2,TRBJ2-7,-,CASSVAGGQYEQYF,TGTGCCAGCAGCGTAGCGGGAGGGCAGTACGAGCAGTACTTC
TRBV6-1,TRBD1,TRBJ1-4,-,CASSEQGQVGEKLFF,TGTGCCAGCAGTGAACAAGGACAGGTCGGTGAAAAACTGTTTTTT
TRBV27,-,TRBJ2-2,-,CASSFTAAGELFF,TGTGCCAGCAGTTTCACAGCGGCCGGGGAGCTGTTTTTT
TRBV27,TRBD1,TRBJ2-2,-,CASSLGDRPTGELFF,TGTGCCAGCAGTTTGGGGGACAGGCCCACCGGGGAGCTGTTTTTT